This T cell receptor beta chain comes out of a study of blood T cell repertoires in COVID-19. Study-wide context: Both acute and convalescent COVID-19 samples were obtained from the United States, Italy and Spain.

Only a few counts were recorded for this clone. Here immunoSEQ multiplex PCR was the method, and the copy in TCRdb shows in-frame clones only, minus some. Here the sample spans over 65,000 clones, roughly 89% being singletons. The length of the CDR3 is 14 residues. CDR1 and CDR2 from the germline V gene are MNHEY and SVGAGI. V gave up 0 bases and J gave up 7 bases; unmatched junction bases: 2. This rearrangement joins TRBV6-5 to TRBJ1-2, with 10 bases fitting TRBD1. This TCR came from a man aged 45-60 years with active or convalescent COVID-19. Specimen: peripheral blood. This CDR3 is CASSYSTGGSGYTF. CDR3 nucleotides: TGTGCCAGCAGTTACTCGACAGGGGGCTCTGGCTACACCTTC.